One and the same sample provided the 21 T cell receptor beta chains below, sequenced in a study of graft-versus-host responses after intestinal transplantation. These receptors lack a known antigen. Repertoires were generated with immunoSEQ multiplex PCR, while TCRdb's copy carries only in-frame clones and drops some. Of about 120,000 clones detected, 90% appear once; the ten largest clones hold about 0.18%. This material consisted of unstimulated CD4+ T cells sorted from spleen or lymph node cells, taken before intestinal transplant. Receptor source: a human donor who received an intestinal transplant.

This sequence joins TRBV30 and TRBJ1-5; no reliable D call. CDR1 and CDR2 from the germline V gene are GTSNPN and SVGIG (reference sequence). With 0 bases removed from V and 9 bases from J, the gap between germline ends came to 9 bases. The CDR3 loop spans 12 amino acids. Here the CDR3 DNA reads TGTGCCTGGAGTGTGAAGTTCGGGCCCCAGCATTTT. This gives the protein CAWSVKFGPQHF.

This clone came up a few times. CDR3 loop: CASRRLAGVVDEQFF. The CDR3 nucleotides are TGTGCCAGCAGAAGACTAGCGGGAGTGGTGGATGAGCAGTTCTTC. The J gene is TRBJ2-1, the V gene TRBV28; TRBD2 aligns across 12 bases. The V segment lost 6 bases and the J segment 8 bases; nucleotides outside the gene matches: 8. Germline V gene data show CDR1 as MDHEN and CDR2 as SYDVKM. This CDR3 has 15 amino acids. The complete variable domain, with remaining parts taken from reference TRBV28 and TRBJ2-1, reads DVKVTQSSRYLVKRTGEKVFLECVQDMDHENMFWYRQDPGLGLRLIYFSYDVKMKEKGDIPEGYSVSREKKERFSLILESASTNQTSMYLCASRRLAGVVDEQFFGPGTRLTVL.

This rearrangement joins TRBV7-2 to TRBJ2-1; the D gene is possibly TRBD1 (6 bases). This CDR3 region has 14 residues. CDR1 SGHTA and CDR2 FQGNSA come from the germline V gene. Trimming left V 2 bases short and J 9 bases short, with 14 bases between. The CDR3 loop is CASSLSFGGIEQFF. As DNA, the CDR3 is TGTGCCAGCAGCTTATCTTTTGGGGGCATTGAGCAGTTCTTC.

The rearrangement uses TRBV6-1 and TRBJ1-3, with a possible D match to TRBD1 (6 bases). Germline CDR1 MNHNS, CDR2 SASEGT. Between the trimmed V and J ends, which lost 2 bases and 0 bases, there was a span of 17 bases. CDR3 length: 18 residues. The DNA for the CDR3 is TGTGCCAGCAGTGAATGGGGGCTACGGAGAAGCTCTGGAAACACCATATATTTT. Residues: CASSEWGLRRSSGNTIYF.

DNA for the CDR3: TGTGCCAGCAGCAAGCGACAGGGAAGGGGTACCGGGGAGCTGTTTTTT. It translates to CASSKRQGRGTGELFF. This chain links TRBV7-2 with TRBJ2-2; 7 bases are shared with TRBD1. V was clipped by 5 bases and J by 5 bases; unmatched bases: 11. This CDR3 has 16 residues. Germline assignment: CDR1 SGHTA and CDR2 FQGNSA.

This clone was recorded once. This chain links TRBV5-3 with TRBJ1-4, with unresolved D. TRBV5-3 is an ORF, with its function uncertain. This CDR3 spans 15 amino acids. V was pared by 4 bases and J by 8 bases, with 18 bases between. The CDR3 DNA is TGTGCCAGAAGCACGCCTGAGGTAGGGAGGGAAAAACTGTTTTTT. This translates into CARSTPEVGREKLFF.

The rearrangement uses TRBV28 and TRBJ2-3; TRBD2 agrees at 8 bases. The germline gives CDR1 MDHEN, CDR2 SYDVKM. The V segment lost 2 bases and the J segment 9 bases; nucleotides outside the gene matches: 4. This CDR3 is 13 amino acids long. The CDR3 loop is CASSLAGGQTQYF. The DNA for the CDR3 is TGTGCCAGCAGTTTAGCGGGAGGACAAACGCAGTATTTT.

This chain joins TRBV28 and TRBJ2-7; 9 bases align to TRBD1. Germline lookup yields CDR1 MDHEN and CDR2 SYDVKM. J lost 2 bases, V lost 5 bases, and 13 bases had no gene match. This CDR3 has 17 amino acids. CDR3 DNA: TGTGCCAGCAGTACCCCTTGGACAGGGGCGCCGACCTACGAGCAGTACTTC. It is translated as CASSTPWTGAPTYEQYF.

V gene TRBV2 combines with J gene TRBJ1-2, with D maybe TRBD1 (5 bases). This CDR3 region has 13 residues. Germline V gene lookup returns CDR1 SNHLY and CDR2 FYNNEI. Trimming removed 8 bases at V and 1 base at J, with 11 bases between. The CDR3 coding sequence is TGTGCCAGCGAAATAGGGGTTAACTATGGCTACACCTTC. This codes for CASEIGVNYGYTF.

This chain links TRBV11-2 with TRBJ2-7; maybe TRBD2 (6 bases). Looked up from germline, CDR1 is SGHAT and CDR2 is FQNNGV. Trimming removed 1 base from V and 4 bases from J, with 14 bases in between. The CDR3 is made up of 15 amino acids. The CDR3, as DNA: TGTGCCAGCAGCTTAGTTTCGGGAGAAGGATACGAGCAGTACTTC. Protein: CASSLVSGEGYEQYF.

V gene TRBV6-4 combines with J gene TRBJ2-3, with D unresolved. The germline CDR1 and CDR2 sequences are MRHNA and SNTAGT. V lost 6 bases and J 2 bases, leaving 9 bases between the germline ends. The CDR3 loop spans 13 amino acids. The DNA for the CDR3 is TGTGCCAGCAGCCCGGAGTCCACAGATACGCAGTATTTT. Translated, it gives CASSPESTDTQYF.

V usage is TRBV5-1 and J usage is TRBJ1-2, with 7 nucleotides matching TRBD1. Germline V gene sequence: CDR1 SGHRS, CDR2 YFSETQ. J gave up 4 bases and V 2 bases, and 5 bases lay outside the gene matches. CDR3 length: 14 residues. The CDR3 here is CASSFQGDGYGYTF. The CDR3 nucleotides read TGCGCCAGCAGCTTCCAGGGGGATGGCTATGGCTACACCTTC. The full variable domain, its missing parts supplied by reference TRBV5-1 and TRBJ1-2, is KAGVTQTPRYLIKTRGQQVTLSCSPISGHRSVSWYQQTPGQGLQFLFEYFSETQRNKGNFPGRFSGRQFSNSRSEMNVSTLELGDSALYLCASSFQGDGYGYTFGSGTRLTVV.

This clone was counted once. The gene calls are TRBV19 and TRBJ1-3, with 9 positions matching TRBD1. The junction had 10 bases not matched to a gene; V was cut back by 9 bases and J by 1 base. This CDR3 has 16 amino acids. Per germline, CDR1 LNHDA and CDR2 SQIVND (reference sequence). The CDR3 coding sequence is TGTGCCAGCGAAACAGGGGGCGGCCAGTCTGGAAACACCATATATTTT. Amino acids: CASETGGGQSGNTIYF. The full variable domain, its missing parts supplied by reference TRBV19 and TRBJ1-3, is DGGITQSPKYLFRKEGQNVTLSCEQNLNHDAMYWYRQDPGQGLRLIYYSQIVNDFQKGDIAEGYSVSREKKESFPLTVTSAQKNPTAFYLCASETGGGQSGNTIYFGEGSWLTVV.

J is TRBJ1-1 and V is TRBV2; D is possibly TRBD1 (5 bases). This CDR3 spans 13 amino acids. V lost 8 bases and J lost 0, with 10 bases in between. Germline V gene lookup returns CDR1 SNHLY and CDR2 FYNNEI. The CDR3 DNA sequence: TGTGCCAGCGGGGGGACTGTGAACACTGAAGCTTTCTTT. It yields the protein CASGGTVNTEAFF.

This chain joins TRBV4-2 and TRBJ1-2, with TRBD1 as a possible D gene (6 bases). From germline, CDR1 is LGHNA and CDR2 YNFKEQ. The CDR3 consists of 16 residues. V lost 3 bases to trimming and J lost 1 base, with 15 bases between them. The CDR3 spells CASSQGAPWDNYGYTF. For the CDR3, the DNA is TGTGCCAGCAGCCAGGGGGCCCCCTGGGATAACTATGGCTACACCTTC.

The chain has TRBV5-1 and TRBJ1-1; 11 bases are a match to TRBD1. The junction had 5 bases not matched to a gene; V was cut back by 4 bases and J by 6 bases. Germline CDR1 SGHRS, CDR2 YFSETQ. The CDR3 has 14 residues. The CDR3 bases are TGCGCCAGCAGCCCGAGGACAGGGGGCCCTGAAGCTTTCTTT. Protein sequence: CASSPRTGGPEAFF.

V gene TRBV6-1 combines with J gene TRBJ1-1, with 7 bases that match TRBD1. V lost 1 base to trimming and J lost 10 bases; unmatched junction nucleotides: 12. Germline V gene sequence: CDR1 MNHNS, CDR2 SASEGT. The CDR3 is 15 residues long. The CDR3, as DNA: TGTGCCAGCAGTGAAGTCTCGTTGGGCAGGGGGTTAGCTTTCTTT. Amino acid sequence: CASSEVSLGRGLAFF.

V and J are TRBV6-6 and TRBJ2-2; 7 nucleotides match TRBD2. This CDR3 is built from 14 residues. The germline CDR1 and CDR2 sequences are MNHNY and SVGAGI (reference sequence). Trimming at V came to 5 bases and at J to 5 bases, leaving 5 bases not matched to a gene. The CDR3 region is CASSNSGRTGELFF. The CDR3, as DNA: TGTGCCAGCAGTAATAGCGGGCGAACCGGGGAGCTGTTTTTT.

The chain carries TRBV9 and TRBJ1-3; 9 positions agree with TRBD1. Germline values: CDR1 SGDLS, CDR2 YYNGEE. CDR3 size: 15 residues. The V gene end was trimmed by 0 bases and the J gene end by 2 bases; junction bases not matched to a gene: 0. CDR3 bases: TGTGCCAGCAGCGTAGGGGACAGGGCTGGAAACACCATATATTTT. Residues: CASSVGDRAGNTIYF. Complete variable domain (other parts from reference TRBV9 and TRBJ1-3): DSGVTQTPKHLITATGQRVTLRCSPRSGDLSVYWYQQSLDQGLQFLIQYYNGEERAKGNILERFSAQQFPDLHSELNLSSLELGDSALYFCASSVGDRAGNTIYFGEGSWLTVV.

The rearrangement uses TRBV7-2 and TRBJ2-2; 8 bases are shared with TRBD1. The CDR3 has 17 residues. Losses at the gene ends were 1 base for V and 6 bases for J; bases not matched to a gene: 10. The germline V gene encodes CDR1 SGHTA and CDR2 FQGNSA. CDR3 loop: CASSLVAQGVRAGELFF. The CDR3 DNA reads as TGTGCCAGCAGCTTAGTTGCACAGGGGGTTCGGGCCGGGGAGCTGTTTTTT.

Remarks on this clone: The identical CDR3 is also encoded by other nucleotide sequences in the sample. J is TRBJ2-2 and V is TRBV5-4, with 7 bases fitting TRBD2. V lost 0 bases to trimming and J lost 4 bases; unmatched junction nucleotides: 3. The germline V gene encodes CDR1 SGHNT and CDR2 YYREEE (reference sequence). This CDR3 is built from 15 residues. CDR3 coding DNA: TGTGCCAGCAGCTTGGGGGGCGGGAGCACCGGGGAGCTGTTTTTT. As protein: CASSLGGGSTGELFF.